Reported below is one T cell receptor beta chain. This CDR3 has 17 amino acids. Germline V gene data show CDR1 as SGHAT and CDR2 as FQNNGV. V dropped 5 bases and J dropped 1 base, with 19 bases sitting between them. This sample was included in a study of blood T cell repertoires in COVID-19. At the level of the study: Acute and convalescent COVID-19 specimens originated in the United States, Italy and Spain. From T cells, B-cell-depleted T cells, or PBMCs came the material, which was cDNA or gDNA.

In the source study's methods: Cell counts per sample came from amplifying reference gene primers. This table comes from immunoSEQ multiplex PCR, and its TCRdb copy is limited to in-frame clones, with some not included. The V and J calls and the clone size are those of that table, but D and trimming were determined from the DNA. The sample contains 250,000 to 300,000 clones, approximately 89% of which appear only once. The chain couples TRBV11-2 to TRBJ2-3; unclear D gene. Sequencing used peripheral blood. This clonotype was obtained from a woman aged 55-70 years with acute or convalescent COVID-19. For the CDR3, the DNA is TGTGCCAGCAGCCGTATGCCCACGGGTTTGGGCACAGATACGCAGTATTTT. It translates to CASSRMPTGLGTDTQYF. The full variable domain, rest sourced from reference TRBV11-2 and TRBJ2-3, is EAGVAQSPRYKIIEKRQSVAFWCNPISGHATLYWYQQILGQGPKLLIQFQNNGVVDDSQLPKDRFSAERLKGVDSTLKIQPAKLEDSAVYLCASSRMPTGLGTDTQYFGPGTRLTVL.